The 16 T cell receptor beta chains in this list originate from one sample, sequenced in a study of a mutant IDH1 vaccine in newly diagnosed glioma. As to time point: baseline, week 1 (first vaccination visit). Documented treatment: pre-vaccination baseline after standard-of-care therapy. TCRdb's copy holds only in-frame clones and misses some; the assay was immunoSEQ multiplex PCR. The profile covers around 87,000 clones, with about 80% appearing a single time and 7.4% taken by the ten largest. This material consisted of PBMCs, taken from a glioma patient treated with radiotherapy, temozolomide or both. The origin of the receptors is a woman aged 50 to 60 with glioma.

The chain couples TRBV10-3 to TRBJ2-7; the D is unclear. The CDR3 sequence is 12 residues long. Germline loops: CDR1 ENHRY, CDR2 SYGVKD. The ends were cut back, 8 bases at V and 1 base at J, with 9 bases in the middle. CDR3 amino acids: CAIGSFSYEQYF. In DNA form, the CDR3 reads TGTGCCATCGGGTCTTTTTCCTACGAGCAGTACTTC.

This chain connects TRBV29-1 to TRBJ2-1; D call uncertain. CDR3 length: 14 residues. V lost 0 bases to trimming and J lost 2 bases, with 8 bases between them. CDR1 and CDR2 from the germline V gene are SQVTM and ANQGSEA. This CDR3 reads CSVEEPAPYNEQFF. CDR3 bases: TGCAGCGTTGAAGAGCCAGCCCCCTACAATGAGCAGTTCTTC.

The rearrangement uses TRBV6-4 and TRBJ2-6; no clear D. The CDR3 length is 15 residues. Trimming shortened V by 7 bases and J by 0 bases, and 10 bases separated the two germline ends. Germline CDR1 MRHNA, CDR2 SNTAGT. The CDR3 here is CASIRRFSGANVLTF. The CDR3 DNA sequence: TGTGCCAGCATTAGACGGTTCTCTGGGGCCAACGTCCTGACTTTC.

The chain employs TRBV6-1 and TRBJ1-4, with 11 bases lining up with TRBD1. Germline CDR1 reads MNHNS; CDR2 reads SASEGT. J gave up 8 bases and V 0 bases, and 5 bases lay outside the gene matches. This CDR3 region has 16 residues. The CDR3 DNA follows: TGTGCCAGCAGTGAAGCGCAAGGGACAGGGGGGGAAAAACTGTTTTTT. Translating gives CASSEAQGTGGEKLFF.

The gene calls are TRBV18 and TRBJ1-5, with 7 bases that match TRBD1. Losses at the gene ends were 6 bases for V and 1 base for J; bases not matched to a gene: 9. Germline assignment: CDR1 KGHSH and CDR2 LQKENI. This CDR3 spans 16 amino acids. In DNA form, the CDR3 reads TGTGCCAGCTCCCGGGGGACAGCGGAGAGCAATCAGCCCCAGCATTTT. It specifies CASSRGTAESNQPQHF. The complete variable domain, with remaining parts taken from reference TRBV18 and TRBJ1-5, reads NAGVMQNPRHLVRRRGQEARLRCSPMKGHSHVYWYRQLPEEGLKFMVYLQKENIIDESGMPKERFSAEFPKEGPSILRIQQVVRGDSAAYFCASSRGTAESNQPQHFGDGTRLSIL.

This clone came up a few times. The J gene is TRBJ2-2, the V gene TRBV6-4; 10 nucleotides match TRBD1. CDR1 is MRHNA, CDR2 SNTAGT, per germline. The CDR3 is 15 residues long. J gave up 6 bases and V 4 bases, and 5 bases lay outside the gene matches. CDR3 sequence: CASSGGQGSAGELFF. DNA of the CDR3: TGTGCCAGCAGTGGGGGACAGGGGAGTGCCGGGGAGCTGTTTTTT.

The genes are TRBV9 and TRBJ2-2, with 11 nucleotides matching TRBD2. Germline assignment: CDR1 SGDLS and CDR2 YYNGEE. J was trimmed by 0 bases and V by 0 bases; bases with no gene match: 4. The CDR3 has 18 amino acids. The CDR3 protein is CASSVGLAGGTNTGELFF. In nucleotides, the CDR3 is TGTGCCAGCAGCGTAGGGCTAGCGGGGGGTACGAACACCGGGGAGCTGTTTTTT. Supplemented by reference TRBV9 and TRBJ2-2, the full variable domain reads DSGVTQTPKHLITATGQRVTLRCSPRSGDLSVYWYQQSLDQGLQFLIQYYNGEERAKGNILERFSAQQFPDLHSELNLSSLELGDSALYFCASSVGLAGGTNTGELFFGEGSRLTVL.

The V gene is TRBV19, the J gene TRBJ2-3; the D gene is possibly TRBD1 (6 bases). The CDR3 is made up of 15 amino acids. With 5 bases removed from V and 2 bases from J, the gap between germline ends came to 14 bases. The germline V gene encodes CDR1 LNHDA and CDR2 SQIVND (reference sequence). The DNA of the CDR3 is TGTGCCAGTAGTGAGACAGGATACCTCACAGATACGCAGTATTTT. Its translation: CASSETGYLTDTQYF.

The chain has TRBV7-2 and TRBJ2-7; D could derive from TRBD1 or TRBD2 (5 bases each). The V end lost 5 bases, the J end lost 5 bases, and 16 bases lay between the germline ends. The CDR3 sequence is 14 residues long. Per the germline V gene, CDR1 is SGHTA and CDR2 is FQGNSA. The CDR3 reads CASSVREGYDEQYF. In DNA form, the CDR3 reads TGTGCCAGCAGCGTGCGTGAGGGGTACGACGAGCAGTACTTC.

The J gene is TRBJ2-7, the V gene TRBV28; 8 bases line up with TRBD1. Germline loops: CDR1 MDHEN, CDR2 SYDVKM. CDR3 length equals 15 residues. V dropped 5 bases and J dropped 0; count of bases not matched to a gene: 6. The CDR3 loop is CASSRGDRSSYEQYF. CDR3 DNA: TGTGCCAGCAGTAGGGGGGACAGGAGCTCCTACGAGCAGTACTTC.

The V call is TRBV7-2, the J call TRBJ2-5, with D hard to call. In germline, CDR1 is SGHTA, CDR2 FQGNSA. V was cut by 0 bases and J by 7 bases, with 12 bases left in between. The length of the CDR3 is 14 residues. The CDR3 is CASSLAASIRTQYF. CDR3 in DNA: TGTGCCAGCAGCTTAGCGGCTTCAATAAGGACCCAGTACTTC. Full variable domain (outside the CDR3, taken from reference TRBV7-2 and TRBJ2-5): GAGVSQSPSNKVTEKGKDVELRCDPISGHTALYWYRQSLGQGLEFLIYFQGNSAPDKSGLPSDRFSAERTGGSVSTLTIQRTQQEDSAVYLCASSLAASIRTQYFGPGTRLLVL.

The CDR3 spells CASSKERHGGYTF. The DNA of the CDR3 is TGTGCCAGCAGTAAGGAGCGCCACGGTGGCTACACCTTC. The V call is TRBV25-1, the J call TRBJ1-2; no definite D call. CDR3 length equals 13 residues. Germline V gene lookup returns CDR1 MGHDK and CDR2 SYGVNS. The V end lost 5 bases, the J end lost 7 bases, and 14 bases lay between the germline ends.

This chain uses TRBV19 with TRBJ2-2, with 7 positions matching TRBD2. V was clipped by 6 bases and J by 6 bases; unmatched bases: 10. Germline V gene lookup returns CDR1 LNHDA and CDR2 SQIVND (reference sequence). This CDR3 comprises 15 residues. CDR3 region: CASRLRVSGAGELFF. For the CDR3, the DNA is TGTGCCAGTAGACTCAGGGTGAGCGGGGCCGGGGAGCTGTTTTTT. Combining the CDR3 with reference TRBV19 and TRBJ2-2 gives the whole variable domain DGGITQSPKYLFRKEGQNVTLSCEQNLNHDAMYWYRQDPGQGLRLIYYSQIVNDFQKGDIAEGYSVSREKKESFPLTVTSAQKNPTAFYLCASRLRVSGAGELFFGEGSRLTVL.

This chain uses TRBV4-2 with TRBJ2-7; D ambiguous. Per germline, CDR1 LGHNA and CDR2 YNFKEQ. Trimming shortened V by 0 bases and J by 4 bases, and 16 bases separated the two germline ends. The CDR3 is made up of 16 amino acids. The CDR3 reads CASSQEGSRHGYEQYF. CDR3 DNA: TGTGCCAGCAGCCAAGAAGGCAGCCGACACGGGTACGAGCAGTACTTC.

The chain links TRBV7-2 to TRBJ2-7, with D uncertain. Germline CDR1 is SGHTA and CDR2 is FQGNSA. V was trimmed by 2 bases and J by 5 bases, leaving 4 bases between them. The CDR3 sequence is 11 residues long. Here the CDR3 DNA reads TGTGCCAGCAGCTTAAGGGACGAGCAGTACTTC. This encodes CASSLRDEQYF.

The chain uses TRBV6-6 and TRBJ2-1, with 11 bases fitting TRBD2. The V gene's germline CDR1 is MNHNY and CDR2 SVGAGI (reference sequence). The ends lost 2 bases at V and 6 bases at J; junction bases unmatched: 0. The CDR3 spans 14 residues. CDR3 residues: CASSYTSGGNEQFF. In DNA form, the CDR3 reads TGTGCCAGCAGTTACACTAGCGGGGGCAATGAGCAGTTCTTC.